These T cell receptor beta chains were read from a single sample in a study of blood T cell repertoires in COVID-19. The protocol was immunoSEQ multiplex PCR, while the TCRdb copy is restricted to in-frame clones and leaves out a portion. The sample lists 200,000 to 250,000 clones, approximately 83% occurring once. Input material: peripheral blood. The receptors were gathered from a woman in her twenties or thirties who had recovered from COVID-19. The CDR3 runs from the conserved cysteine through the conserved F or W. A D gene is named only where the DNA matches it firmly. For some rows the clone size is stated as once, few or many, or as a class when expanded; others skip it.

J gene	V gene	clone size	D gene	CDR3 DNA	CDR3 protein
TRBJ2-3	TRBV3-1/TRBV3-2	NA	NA	TGTGCCAGCAGCCAAGTTGGAGGTACGCAGTATTTT	CASSQVGGTQYF
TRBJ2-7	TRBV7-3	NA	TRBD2	TGTGCCAGCAGCTTACTAGCGGGGGGGTTGGCCGAGCAGTACTTC	CASSLLAGGLAEQYF
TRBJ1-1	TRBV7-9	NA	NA	TGTGCCAGCAATAAAGGGGGAATGGGATGGAACACTGAAGCTTTCTTT	CASNKGGMGWNTEAFF
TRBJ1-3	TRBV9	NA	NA	TGTGCCAGCAGCGTAGGTTCAAGGGGCGGTGGAAACACCATATATTTT	CASSVGSRGGGNTIYF
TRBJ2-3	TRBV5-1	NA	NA	TGCGCCAGCAGCTCCCCTGGAGGCCCAGATACGCAGTATTTT	CASSSPGGPDTQYF
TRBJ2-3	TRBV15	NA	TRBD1	TGTGCCACCAGCAGACCAGACAGGGGGCCGTTTGATACGCAGTATTTT	CATSRPDRGPFDTQYF
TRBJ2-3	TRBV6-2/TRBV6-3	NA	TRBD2	TGTGCCAGCAGTTACCGGTCCATTAAGCGGGGGGGCAGAGATACGCAGTATTTT	CASSYRSIKRGGRDTQYF
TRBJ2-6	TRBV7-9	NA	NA	TGTGCCAGCAGCGGTGGAAGCAGGGCACCCTCTGGGGCCAACGTCCTGACTTTC	CASSGGSRAPSGANVLTF
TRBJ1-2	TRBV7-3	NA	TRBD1	TGTGCCAGCAGCTTACCGACAGGGGAGGGCTACACCTTC	CASSLPTGEGYTF
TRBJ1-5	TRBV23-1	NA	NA	TGCGCCAGCAGTCAATCGAGTACAGTATGTCTCAATCAGCCCCAGCATTTT	CASSQSSTVCLNQPQHF
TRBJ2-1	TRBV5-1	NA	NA	TGCGCCAGCAGCTTTTCGAATCAGGAGGGGTACAATGAGCAGTTCTTC	CASSFSNQEGYNEQFF
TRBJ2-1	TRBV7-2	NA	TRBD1	TGTGCCAGCAGCGCCCGGGACAGCCTTTTTGATGAGCAGTTCTTC	CASSARDSLFDEQFF
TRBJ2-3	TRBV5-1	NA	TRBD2	TGCGCCAGCAGCTCCGAGCCACCGGGACTAGCATTAGATACGCAGTATTTT	CASSSEPPGLALDTQYF
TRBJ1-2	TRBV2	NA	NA	TGTGCCAGCAGTGATGCCGGAGACTATGGCTACACCTTC	CASSDAGDYGYTF
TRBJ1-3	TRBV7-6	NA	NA	TGTGCCAGCAGCTTAGGGACAGACTCTGGAAACACCATATATTTT	CASSLGTDSGNTIYF
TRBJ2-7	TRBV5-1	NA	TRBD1	TGCGCCAGCTCTTTAGACAGGGCCTACGAGCAGTACTTC	CASSLDRAYEQYF
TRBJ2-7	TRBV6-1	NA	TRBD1	TGTGCCAGCAGTGAAGGGACAGGGTATGGCGAGCAGTACTTC	CASSEGTGYGEQYF
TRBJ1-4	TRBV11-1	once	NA	TGTGCCAGCAGCAACCAAGCGGAAAAACTGTTTTTT	CASSNQAEKLFF
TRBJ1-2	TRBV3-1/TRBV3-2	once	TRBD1	TGTGCCAGCAGCCAAGCATCAGGAGGGGGCCCCTATGGCTACACCTTC	CASSQASGGGPYGYTF
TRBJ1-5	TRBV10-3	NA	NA	TGTGCCAACTCGGTGGCGGGAAATCAGCCCCAGCATTTT	CANSVAGNQPQHF
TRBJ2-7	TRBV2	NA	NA	TGTGCCAGCAGTGAGGTAACCGACAGTACCTACGAGCAGTACTTC	CASSEVTDSTYEQYF
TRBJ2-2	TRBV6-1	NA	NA	TGTGCCAGCAGTGACACGAACACCGGGGAGCTGTTTTTT	CASSDTNTGELFF
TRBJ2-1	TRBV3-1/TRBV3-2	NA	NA	TGTGCCAGCAGCGAAGGGTGGAGCTCCTACAATGAGCAGTTCTTC	CASSEGWSSYNEQFF
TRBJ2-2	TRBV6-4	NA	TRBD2	TGTGCCAGCAGCAAACTAGCGGGTGGTTTATCTAACACCGGGGAGCTGTTTTTT	CASSKLAGGLSNTGELFF
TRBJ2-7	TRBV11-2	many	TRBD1	TGTGCCAGCAGCTTCCCGGGACAGGGCAACTACGAGCAGTACTTC	CASSFPGQGNYEQYF
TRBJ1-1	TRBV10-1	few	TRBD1	TGCGCCAGCAGTGAGTCGAGTAGGGGACAGCAGAACACTGAAGCTTTCTTT	CASSESSRGQQNTEAFF
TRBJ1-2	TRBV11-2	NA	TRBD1	TGTGCCAGCAGCTCAATACACATCGGGACAGGGGTCTACACCTTC	CASSSIHIGTGVYTF
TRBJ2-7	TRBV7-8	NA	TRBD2	TGTGCCAGCAGCCCATTAGCGGGGGGGACCTACGAGCAGTACTTC	CASSPLAGGTYEQYF
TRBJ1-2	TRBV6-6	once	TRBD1	TGTGCCAGCAGTACTACAGGGGATGGCTACACCTTC	CASSTTGDGYTF